This T cell receptor (beta chain) is from a study of vaccination and CD4 T cells after COVID-19. Study summary: Samples after vaccination came a median 72 days past dose two, ranging 14 to 241. Cells received overlapping spike peptides from SARS-CoV-2, HCoV-NL63, HCoV-OC43 and HCoV-229E as stimulation.

As for treatment: roughly ten-day PBMC culture with coronavirus spike peptide pools or control peptides (ViraFEST assay). Antigen-specific T cells were expanded with peptide pools by ViraFEST, and TCRs were then sequenced. Germline V CDR1 and CDR2: DFQATT, SNEGSKA (reference sequence). V gave up 3 bases and J gave up 7 bases, with 13 bases separating them. This CDR3 has 13 amino acids. This clonotype was detected a few times. Antigen: not known. The Oncomine TCR Beta short-read assay was applied to DNA of cultured CD4+ T cells. Genomic DNA from cultured CD4+ T cells was extracted. Using its own MiXCR run on the PCR reads, TCRdb lists one record per CDR3 protein. The sample lists over 15,000 distinct CDR3 sequences, approximately 52% occurring once.

The chain uses TRBV20-1 and TRBJ1-5; D call uncertain. The sequencing input was CD4+ T cells from blood, cultured in vitro. The sequence came from a human donor who had recovered from COVID-19. The CDR3 DNA reads as TGCAGTGCTAGCGTAGGGTCTGACCAGCCCCAGCATTTT. Translated: CSASVGSDQPQHF.